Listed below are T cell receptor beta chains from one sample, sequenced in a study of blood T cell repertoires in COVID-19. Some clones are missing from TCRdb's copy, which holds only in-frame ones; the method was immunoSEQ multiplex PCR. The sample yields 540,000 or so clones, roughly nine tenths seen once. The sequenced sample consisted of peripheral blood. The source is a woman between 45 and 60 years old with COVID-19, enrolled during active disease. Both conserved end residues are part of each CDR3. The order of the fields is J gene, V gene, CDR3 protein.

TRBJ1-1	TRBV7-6	CASSLGGGEEAFF
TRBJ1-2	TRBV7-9	CASSLGRGPHDYTF
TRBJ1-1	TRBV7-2	CASSPPGQGHFGAFF
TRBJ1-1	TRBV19	CASIEVKGSEAFF
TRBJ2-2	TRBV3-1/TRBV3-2	CASSQEGGRETTNTGELFF
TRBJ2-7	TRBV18	CASSPPKGTGGRQGEQYF
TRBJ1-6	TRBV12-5	CASGFRQDGSPLHF
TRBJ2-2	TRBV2	CASSRTGANTGELFF
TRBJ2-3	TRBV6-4	CASSDESGADTQYF
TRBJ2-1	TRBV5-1	CASGQGKSEQFF
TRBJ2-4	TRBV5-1	CASSVGRGGTIQYF
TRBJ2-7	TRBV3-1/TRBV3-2	CASSHFWGREQYF
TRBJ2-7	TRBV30	CAWKYRSYELEQYF
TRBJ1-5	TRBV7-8	CASSPRQRNQPQHF
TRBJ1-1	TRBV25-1	CASSEVQGIEAFF
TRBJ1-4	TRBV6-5	CASSDRGSAEKLFF
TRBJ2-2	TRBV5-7	CASSLTGHTGELFF
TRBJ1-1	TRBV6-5	CASSYRGGGSTEAFF
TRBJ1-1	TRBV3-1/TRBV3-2	CASSPQLWRNTEAFF
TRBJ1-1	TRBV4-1	CASSRKFRDRQQHTEAFF
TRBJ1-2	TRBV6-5	CASRLLRSYGYTF
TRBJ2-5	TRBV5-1	CASSLDGLAGAQGETQYF
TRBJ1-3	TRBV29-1	CSCRTGSTGNTIYF
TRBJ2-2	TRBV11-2	CASSFFTGPELFF
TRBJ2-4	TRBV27	CASSSRVLARAKNIQYF
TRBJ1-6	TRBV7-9	CASSFLGANNSPLHF
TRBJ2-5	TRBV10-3	CAISPRDRGPETQYF
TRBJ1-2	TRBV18	CASSPRGTANYGYTF